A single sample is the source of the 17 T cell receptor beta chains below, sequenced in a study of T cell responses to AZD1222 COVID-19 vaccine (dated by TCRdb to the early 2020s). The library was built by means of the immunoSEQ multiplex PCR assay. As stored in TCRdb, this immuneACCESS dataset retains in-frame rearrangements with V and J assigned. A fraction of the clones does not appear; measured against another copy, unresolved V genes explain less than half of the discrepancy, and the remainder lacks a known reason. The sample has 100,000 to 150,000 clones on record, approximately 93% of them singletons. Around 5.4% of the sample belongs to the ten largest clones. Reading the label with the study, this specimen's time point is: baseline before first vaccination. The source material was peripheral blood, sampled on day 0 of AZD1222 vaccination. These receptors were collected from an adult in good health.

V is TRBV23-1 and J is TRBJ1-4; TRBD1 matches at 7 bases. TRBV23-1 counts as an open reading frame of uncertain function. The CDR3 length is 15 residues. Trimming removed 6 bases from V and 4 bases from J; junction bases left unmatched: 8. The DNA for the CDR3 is TGCGCCAGCAGCCGCCGGGACAGTTATAATGAAAAACTGTTTTTT. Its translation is CASSRRDSYNEKLFF.

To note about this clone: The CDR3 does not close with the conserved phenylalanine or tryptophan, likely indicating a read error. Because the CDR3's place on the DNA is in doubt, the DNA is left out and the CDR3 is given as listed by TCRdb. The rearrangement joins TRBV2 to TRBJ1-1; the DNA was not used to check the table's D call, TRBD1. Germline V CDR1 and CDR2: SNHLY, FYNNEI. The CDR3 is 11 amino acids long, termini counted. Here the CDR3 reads CASSGLWTDNI.

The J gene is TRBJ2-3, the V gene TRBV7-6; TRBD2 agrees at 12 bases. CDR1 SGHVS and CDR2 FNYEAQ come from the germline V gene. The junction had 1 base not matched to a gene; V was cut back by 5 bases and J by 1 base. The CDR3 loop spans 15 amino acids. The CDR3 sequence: CASSRTSGGTDTQYF. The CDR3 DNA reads TGTGCCAGCAGCCGGACTAGCGGGGGCACAGATACGCAGTATTTT. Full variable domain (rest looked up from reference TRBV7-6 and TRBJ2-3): GAGVSQSPRYKVTKRGQDVALRCDPISGHVSLYWYRQALGQGPEFLTYFNYEAQQDKSGLPNDRFSAERPEGSISTLTIQRTEQRDSAMYRCASSRTSGGTDTQYFGPGTRLTVL.

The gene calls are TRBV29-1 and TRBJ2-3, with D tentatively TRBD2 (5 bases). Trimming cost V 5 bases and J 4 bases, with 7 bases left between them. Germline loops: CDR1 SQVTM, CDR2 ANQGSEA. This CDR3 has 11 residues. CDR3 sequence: CSVRRSDTQYF. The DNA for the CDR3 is TGCAGCGTTCGGAGGTCAGATACGCAGTATTTT.

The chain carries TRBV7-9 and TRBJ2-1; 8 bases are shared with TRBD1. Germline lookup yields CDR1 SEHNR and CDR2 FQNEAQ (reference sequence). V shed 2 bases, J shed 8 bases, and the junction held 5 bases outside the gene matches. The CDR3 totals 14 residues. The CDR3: CASSLRSGGHEQFF. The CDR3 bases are TGTGCCAGCAGCTTACGGTCAGGGGGCCATGAGCAGTTCTTC.

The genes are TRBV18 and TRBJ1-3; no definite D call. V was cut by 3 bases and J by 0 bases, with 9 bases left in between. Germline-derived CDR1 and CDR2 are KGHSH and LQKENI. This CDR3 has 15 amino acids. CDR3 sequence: CASSPVADSGNTIYF. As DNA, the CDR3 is TGTGCCAGCTCACCGGTGGCTGACTCTGGAAACACCATATATTTT.

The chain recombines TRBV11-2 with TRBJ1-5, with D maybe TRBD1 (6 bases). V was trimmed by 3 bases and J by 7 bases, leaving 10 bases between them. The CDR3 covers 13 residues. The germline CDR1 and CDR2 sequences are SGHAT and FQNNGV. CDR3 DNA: TGTGCCAGCAGCTTGGACAGAGGACAGCCCCAGCATTTT. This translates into CASSLDRGQPQHF.

CDR3 loop: CASSVGPGHQEQYF. CDR3 nucleotides: TGTGCCAGCAGCGTAGGTCCAGGTCATCAGGAGCAGTACTTC. The chain carries TRBV9 and TRBJ2-7; D gene ambiguous. Germline CDR1 SGDLS, CDR2 YYNGEE. CDR3 length: 14 amino acids. V was clipped by 0 bases and J by 7 bases, with 14 bases between them.

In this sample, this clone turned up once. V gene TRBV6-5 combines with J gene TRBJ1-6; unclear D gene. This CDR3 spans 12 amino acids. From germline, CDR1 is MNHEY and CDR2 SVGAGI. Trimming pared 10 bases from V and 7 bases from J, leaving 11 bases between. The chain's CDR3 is CATAQWNSPLHF. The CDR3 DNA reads TGTGCCACCGCACAATGGAATTCACCCCTCCACTTT.

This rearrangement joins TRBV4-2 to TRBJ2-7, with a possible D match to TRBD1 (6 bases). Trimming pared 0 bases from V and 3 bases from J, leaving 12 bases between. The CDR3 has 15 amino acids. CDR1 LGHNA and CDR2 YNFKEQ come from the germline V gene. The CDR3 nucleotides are TGTGCCAGCAGCCAAGATGGGTACAGGGACTACGAGCAGTACTTC. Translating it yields CASSQDGYRDYEQYF.

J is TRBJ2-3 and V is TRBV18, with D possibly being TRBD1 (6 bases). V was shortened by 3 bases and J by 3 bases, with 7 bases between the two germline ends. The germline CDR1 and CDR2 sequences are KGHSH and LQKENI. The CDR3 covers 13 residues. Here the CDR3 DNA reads TGTGCCAGCTCACCTGACAGGACAGATACGCAGTATTTT. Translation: CASSPDRTDTQYF.

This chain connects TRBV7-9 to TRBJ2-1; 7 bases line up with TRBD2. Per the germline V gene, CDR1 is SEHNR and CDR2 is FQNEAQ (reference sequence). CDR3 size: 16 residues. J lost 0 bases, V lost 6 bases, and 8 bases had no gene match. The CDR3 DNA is TGTGCCAGCAGGTCCCTCAGCGGGACCTCCTACAATGAGCAGTTCTTC. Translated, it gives CASRSLSGTSYNEQFF.

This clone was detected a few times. Here the CDR3 DNA reads TGTGCCAGCAGCCCGGGACTAGCGGACAATGAGCAGTTCTTC. Its translation: CASSPGLADNEQFF. This sequence joins TRBV2 and TRBJ2-1; 11 bases fit TRBD2. The V segment lost 6 bases and the J segment 5 bases; nucleotides outside the gene matches: 3. Germline loops: CDR1 SNHLY, CDR2 FYNNEI. The CDR3 sequence is 14 residues long.

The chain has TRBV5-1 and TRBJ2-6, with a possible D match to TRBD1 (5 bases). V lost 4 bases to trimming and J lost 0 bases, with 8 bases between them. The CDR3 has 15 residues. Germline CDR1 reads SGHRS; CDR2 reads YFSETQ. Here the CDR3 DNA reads TGCGCCAGCAGCCTACAGGTCTCTGGGGCCAACGTCCTGACTTTC. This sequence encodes CASSLQVSGANVLTF.

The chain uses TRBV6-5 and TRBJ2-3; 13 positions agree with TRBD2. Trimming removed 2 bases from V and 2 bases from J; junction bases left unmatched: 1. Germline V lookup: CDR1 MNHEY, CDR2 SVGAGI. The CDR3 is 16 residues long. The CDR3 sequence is CASSYGLAGDTDTQYF. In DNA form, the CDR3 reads TGTGCCAGCAGTTACGGACTAGCGGGAGACACAGATACGCAGTATTTT.

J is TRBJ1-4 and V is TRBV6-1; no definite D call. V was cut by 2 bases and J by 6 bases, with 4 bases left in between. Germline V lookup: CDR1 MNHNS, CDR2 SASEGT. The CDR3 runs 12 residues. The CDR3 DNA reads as TGTGCCAGCAGTGAACGGGATGAAAAACTGTTTTTT. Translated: CASSERDEKLFF.

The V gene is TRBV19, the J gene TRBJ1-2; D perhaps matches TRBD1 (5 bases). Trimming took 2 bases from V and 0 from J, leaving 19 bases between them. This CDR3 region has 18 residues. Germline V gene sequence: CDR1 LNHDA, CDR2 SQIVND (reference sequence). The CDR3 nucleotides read TGTGCCAGTAGTATACTTTTCAGGGCATATCAAGCTAACTATGGCTACACCTTC. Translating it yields CASSILFRAYQANYGYTF.